This T cell receptor (beta chain) was documented in a study of blood T cells in healthy people across ages. Comment on this clonotype: What it binds is not known.

Whenever a sample was processed, at least 6 million PBMCs were isolated. Then a second PCR, running about 6 to 12 cycles, was carried out with a sample-barcoded 5' primer and a J-beta primer mix. Tags on each cDNA molecule came from a template-switch adaptor with 12 random nucleotides. TCRdb processed the 5' RACE reads anew with MiXCR; each CDR3 protein has one entry. The data hold approximately 850,000 distinct CDR3 sequences, with roughly 50% observed a single time. Study outcomes and limitations: CMV infection status of these donors was not known.

Germline-derived CDR1 and CDR2 are LNHNV and YYDKDF (reference sequence). This CDR3 spans 14 amino acids. Trimming removed 3 bases from V and 5 bases from J, with 14 bases in between. The chain recombines TRBV15 with TRBJ2-7, with D uncertain. The clonotype originates from a man aged 25-45 years in good health. The specimen sequenced was blood. CDR3: CATSSSRASHEQYF. The CDR3 region has the DNA TGTGCCACCAGCAGTAGTAGGGCATCCCACGAGCAGTACTTC.